The 27 T cell receptor beta chains below were found in one sample sequenced in a study of cytomegalovirus exposure and HLA in healthy donors (dated by TCRdb to about 2017). The library was produced with the immunoSEQ multiplex PCR assay. The multiplex PCR relied on a mix of 60 forward primers for TCR Vbeta segments and 13 reverse primers for TCR Jbeta segments. TCRdb re-hosts the immuneACCESS table, in-frame sequences only. Its copies lack some clones; in the studies checked, an unresolved V gene accounts for under half of them, and the cause for the rest is not known. This sample gives about 100,000 clones in total; approximately 81% of them show up just once. Of the sample, 13% to 15% is held by the ten largest clones. Sequencing was carried out using PBMCs. These receptors were taken from a male donor in good health and CMV-seropositive.

J is TRBJ2-7 and V is TRBV5-4; TRBD1 matches 9 bases. CDR1 is SGHNT and CDR2 is YYREEE in the germline V gene (reference sequence). Trimming removed 2 bases from V and 3 bases from J; junction bases left unmatched: 3. The CDR3 runs 14 residues. CDR3 amino acids: CASSLRTGVYEQYF. The CDR3, as DNA: TGTGCCAGCAGCTTACGGACAGGGGTCTACGAGCAGTACTTC.

This chain links TRBV7-8 with TRBJ2-7; D is perhaps TRBD1 (6 bases). CDR1 SGHVS and CDR2 FQNEAQ come from the germline V gene. This CDR3 spans 14 amino acids. The V gene lost 1 base and the J gene lost 6 bases, with 13 bases spanning the gap. CDR3 in amino acids: CASSLEGTRAEQYF. CDR3 sequence (DNA): TGTGCCAGCAGCTTAGAAGGGACAAGGGCCGAGCAGTACTTC.

V gene TRBV10-3 combines with J gene TRBJ1-1; TRBD1 is a possible D gene (6 bases). CDR1 and CDR2 from the germline V gene are ENHRY and SYGVKD. Trimming removed 10 bases at V and 7 bases at J, with 13 bases between. CDR3 length: 11 amino acids. The CDR3 is CATGPRGEAFF. CDR3 bases: TGTGCCACCGGACCCAGGGGTGAAGCTTTCTTT.

The chain combines TRBV5-1 with TRBJ1-2; 8 bases fit TRBD1. Germline values: CDR1 SGHRS, CDR2 YFSETQ. Trimming removed 3 bases from V and 4 bases from J; junction bases left unmatched: 8. The CDR3 is 15 amino acids. The CDR3 is CASSWSGTGAYGYTF. The CDR3 DNA is TGCGCCAGCAGCTGGTCGGGGACAGGTGCCTATGGCTACACCTTC.

This chain links TRBV19 with TRBJ2-1, with 9 bases fitting TRBD1. Germline-derived CDR1 and CDR2 are LNHDA and SQIVND (reference sequence). V shed 1 base and J 15 bases; nucleotides not matched to a gene: 7. The CDR3 runs to 13 residues. This CDR3 reads CASSIAGDRETFF. DNA of the CDR3: TGTGCCAGTAGTATAGCCGGGGACAGGGAGACGTTCTTC.

V is TRBV15 and J is TRBJ1-1, with 10 bases matching TRBD1. This CDR3 has 12 residues. The V gene end was trimmed by 8 bases and the J gene end by 9 bases; junction bases not matched to a gene: 6. Looked up from germline, CDR1 is LNHNV and CDR2 is YYDKDF (reference sequence). Written as DNA, the CDR3 is TGTGCCACCCAGACAGGGGGCCGGAAAGCTTTCTTT. It is translated as CATQTGGRKAFF.

This clone turned up a few times. The chain is built from TRBV21-1 and TRBJ1-6; whether TRBD1, the table's D call, matches the DNA was not checked. TRBV21-1 is a pseudogene locus. The CDR3 runs 17 residues. CDR3 sequence: CASSKDVKGADNSPLHF. CDR3 nucleotide sequence: TGTGCCAGCAGCAAAGATGTCAAGGGGGCCGATAATTCACCCCTCCACTTT.

This chain uses TRBV27 with TRBJ1-1; D ambiguous. Trimming left V 10 bases short and J 1 base short, with 13 bases between. The CDR3 spans 13 residues. Germline V gene sequence: CDR1 MNHEY, CDR2 SMNVEV (reference sequence). The CDR3: CATGNSPNTEAFF. CDR3 coding DNA: TGTGCCACCGGGAACAGCCCGAACACTGAAGCTTTCTTT.

The genes are TRBV19 and TRBJ1-1, with D hard to call. Deletions cut 5 bases from V and 11 bases from J, with 15 bases between. The germline CDR1 and CDR2 sequences are LNHDA and SQIVND (reference sequence). The CDR3 has 12 residues. The CDR3 coding sequence is TGTGCCAGTAGTCATTCTCGGGGATGGGCTTTCTTT. Translation: CASSHSRGWAFF.

Remarks on this clone: This specimen includes other DNA sequences encoding the same CDR3. This chain links TRBV12-5 with TRBJ2-3; no reliable D call. Germline CDR1 and CDR2: LGHNT and FRNRAP. The V end was cut by 3 bases, the J end by 3 bases, with 4 bases between. The CDR3 contains 12 residues. CDR3 loop: CASGFSTDTQYF. Here the CDR3 DNA reads TGTGCTAGTGGTTTTTCGACAGATACGCAGTATTTT.

The chain joins TRBV11-2 to TRBJ2-7, with 8 bases fitting TRBD1. The V segment lost 6 bases and the J segment 7 bases; nucleotides outside the gene matches: 8. The germline gives CDR1 SGHAT, CDR2 FQNNGV. There are 13 residues in the CDR3. The CDR3 DNA reads as TGTGCCAGCAGTTCAGGGGGCGCGGGAGAGCAGTACTTC. It translates to CASSSGGAGEQYF.

The rearrangement uses TRBV4-1 and TRBJ1-6; D is ambiguous. This CDR3 is 16 amino acids long. The V and J ends lost 0 bases and 3 bases respectively, with 9 bases between them. The germline V gene encodes CDR1 MGHRA and CDR2 YSYEKL. CDR3 sequence (DNA): TGCGCCAGCAGCCAAGATCTTGGAGGCTATAATTCACCCCTCCACTTT. Residues: CASSQDLGGYNSPLHF.

The genes are TRBV2 and TRBJ2-6, with 11 nucleotides matching TRBD1. The V gene's germline CDR1 is SNHLY and CDR2 FYNNEI. After removal of 6 bases from V and 0 bases from J, the junction contained 4 bases not matched to a gene. The CDR3 is made up of 17 amino acids. CDR3 in amino acids: CASRAGTGGSGANVLTF. The CDR3 DNA follows: TGTGCCAGCAGGGCCGGGACAGGGGGCTCTGGGGCCAACGTCCTGACTTTC.

The rearrangement uses TRBV27 and TRBJ2-7; tentative D call: TRBD2 (6 bases). Germline V gene data show CDR1 as MNHEY and CDR2 as SMNVEV (reference sequence). The CDR3 spans 13 residues. V lost 8 bases to trimming and J lost 2 bases, with 13 bases between them. CDR3 protein: CASQGLAAYEQYF. The CDR3 DNA follows: TGTGCCAGCCAGGGACTGGCGGCCTACGAGCAGTACTTC.

The chain is built from TRBV2 and TRBJ1-4; 8 nucleotides agree with TRBD1. The CDR3 totals 15 residues. Germline CDR1 SNHLY, CDR2 FYNNEI. The V gene end was trimmed by 6 bases and the J gene end by 5 bases; junction bases not matched to a gene: 8. CDR3 amino acids: CASRRDRGSNEKLFF. The CDR3 coding sequence is TGTGCCAGCAGGCGCGACAGGGGATCGAATGAAAAACTGTTTTTT.

V is TRBV10-2 and J is TRBJ2-1; D is undetermined. Germline CDR1 WSHSY, CDR2 SAAADI. CDR3 size: 13 residues. The ends were cut back, 2 bases at V and 9 bases at J, with 11 bases in the middle. The CDR3: CASSEVPRSEQFF. The DNA for the CDR3 is TGCGCCAGCAGTGAGGTCCCACGGAGTGAGCAGTTCTTC.

The chain carries TRBV5-6 and TRBJ2-5; 11 nucleotides agree with TRBD2. Trimming cost V 4 bases and J 1 base; bases outside gene matches: 12. Germline CDR1 SGHDT, CDR2 YYEEEE. This CDR3 region has 18 residues. The CDR3 protein is CASSRPASGGPRQETQYF. CDR3 nucleotide sequence: TGTGCCAGCAGCCGCCCGGCTAGCGGGGGGCCGCGCCAAGAGACCCAGTACTTC.

CDR3 residues: CASSQRQLQETQYF. The CDR3 DNA reads TGTGCCAGCAGCCAGCGACAGCTCCAAGAGACCCAGTACTTC. The chain carries TRBV14 and TRBJ2-5; D might be TRBD1 (5 bases). Per germline, CDR1 SGHDN and CDR2 FVKESK. This CDR3 has 14 residues. V lost 3 bases to trimming and J lost 1 base, with 9 bases between them.

This chain links TRBV2 with TRBJ1-6; D uncertain. The V gene's germline CDR1 is SNHLY and CDR2 FYNNEI. The CDR3 is made up of 11 amino acids. Trimming took 4 bases from V and 14 from J, leaving 9 bases between them. The CDR3: CASSGSSSLHF. CDR3 coding DNA: TGTGCCAGCAGTGGTTCTTCTTCCCTCCACTTT.

This clone was picked up a small number of times. The rearrangement uses TRBV5-4 and TRBJ2-5, with a possible D match to TRBD1 (6 bases). The J call is in doubt because the DNA end fits TRBJ2-7 better. Germline assignment: CDR1 SGHNT and CDR2 YYREEE (reference sequence). The CDR3 spans 15 residues. CDR3 amino acids: CASSLRAEGVYEQYF. The CDR3 DNA follows: TGTGCCAGCAGCTTGCGGGCCGAGGGGGTCTACGAGCAGTACTTC.

This clone was recorded once. The chain employs TRBV5-4 and TRBJ1-3; a weak D match, TRBD1 (5 bases). The ends were cut back, 1 base at V and 4 bases at J, with 9 bases in the middle. Per the germline V gene, CDR1 is SGHNT and CDR2 is YYREEE (reference sequence). The CDR3 length is 14 residues. Here the CDR3 reads CASSLKGSGNTIYF. CDR3 bases: TGTGCCAGCAGCTTGAAGGGGTCCGGAAACACCATATATTTT.

CDR3 sequence: CATQLGGRGTGELFF. The CDR3 nucleotides read TGTGCCACCCAGCTTGGGGGCCGGGGCACCGGGGAGCTGTTTTTT. The chain combines TRBV11-3 with TRBJ2-2; D possibly corresponds to TRBD1 (6 bases). Germline V gene sequence: CDR1 SGHNT, CDR2 YENEEA. V was pared by 10 bases and J by 4 bases, with 19 bases between. The CDR3 has 15 amino acids.

V gene TRBV7-8 combines with J gene TRBJ2-5, with D possibly TRBD1 on 7 matching bases. Trimming took 5 bases from V and 6 from J, leaving 19 bases between them. Germline V gene sequence: CDR1 SGHVS, CDR2 FQNEAQ. This CDR3 spans 15 amino acids. The CDR3 nucleotides read TGTGCCAGCAGCCAGAGTTGGAGGGGGCTGAAGACCCAGTACTTC. It translates to CASSQSWRGLKTQYF.

This clone turned up a few times. This sample includes further DNA sequences coding for the same CDR3. The V call is TRBV4-3, the J call TRBJ2-7; perhaps TRBD1 as D (5 bases). Trimming removed 0 bases from V and 2 bases from J, with 11 bases in between. The germline V gene has CDR1 LGHNA and CDR2 YSLEER. The CDR3 loop spans 15 amino acids. The CDR3 region is CASSQDLGVAYEQYF. The CDR3 DNA follows: TGCGCCAGCAGCCAAGATTTAGGGGTGGCCTACGAGCAGTACTTC.

The chain joins TRBV6-4 to TRBJ2-1; 8 bases line up with TRBD2. Germline CDR1 is MRHNA and CDR2 is SNTAGT. V lost 5 bases and J lost 10; bases outside the gene matches: 1. The CDR3 is 11 residues long. The CDR3: CASSSGGEQFF. The CDR3 DNA is TGTGCCAGCAGTTCGGGAGGGGAGCAGTTCTTC.

This chain joins TRBV7-9 and TRBJ1-2; 7 bases map to TRBD1. CDR1 is SEHNR and CDR2 is FQNEAQ in the germline V gene (reference sequence). The trim removed 4 bases at V and 2 bases at J, leaving 19 bases unmatched. The CDR3 has 19 amino acids. CDR3 sequence: CASSSNFLGRQGANYGYTF. CDR3 coding DNA: TGTGCCAGCAGCTCCAACTTCCTCGGCCGACAGGGCGCGAACTATGGCTACACCTTC.

This sequence joins TRBV28 and TRBJ2-5; D not resolved. The end of the DNA aligns better with TRBJ2-7, so the J call may be wrong. Germline lookup yields CDR1 MDHEN and CDR2 SYDVKM. CDR3 length equals 16 residues. The CDR3 protein is CASSFSFDTSSYEQYF. For the CDR3, the DNA is TGTGCCAGCAGTTTTTCTTTTGACACCTCCTCCTACGAGCAGTACTTC.